These 2 T cell receptor beta chains share one sample of origin, sequenced in a study of cytomegalovirus exposure and HLA in healthy donors. Repertoires were generated with immunoSEQ multiplex PCR, while TCRdb's copy carries only in-frame clones and drops some. The table has 200,000 to 250,000 clones, around four fifths seen once. The sequenced sample consisted of PBMCs. The receptors stem from a woman in her late teens or twenties in good health and CMV-seronegative.

This clone turned up a few times. The rearrangement joins TRBV5-1 to TRBJ2-1; 10 nucleotides match TRBD2. Germline CDR1 SGHRS, CDR2 YFSETQ. V lost 4 bases and J lost 6; bases outside the gene matches: 10. The CDR3 consists of 16 residues. As DNA, the CDR3 is TGCGCCAGCAGCCCCCGGAGCGGGAGGGGACTCAATGAGCAGTTCTTC. Amino acids: CASSPRSGRGLNEQFF.

The V and J genes are TRBV28 and TRBJ1-2; 9 nucleotides align to TRBD1. In germline, CDR1 is MDHEN, CDR2 SYDVKM. This CDR3 has 13 residues. J was trimmed by 6 bases and V by 6 bases; bases with no gene match: 5. The CDR3 spells CASRDRTGDGYTF. CDR3 nucleotides: TGTGCCAGCAGAGACCGGACAGGGGATGGCTACACCTTC.